One and the same sample provided the 13 T cell receptor beta chains below, sequenced in a study of regulatory and conventional T cells in RAG deficiency. Only in-frame clones appear in the TCRdb table, and some are missing; sequencing was by immunoSEQ multiplex PCR. The sample lists under 20,000 clones, 87% occurring once. Regulatory T cells were sorted from blood as CD4+ CD25-high CD127-low cells. These same data were also listed under a study on regulatory T cells. This second report adds: The PCR used 52 TRBV and 13 TRBJ primers.

The source material was Tregs sorted from blood. All receptors come from a human donor in good health.

V gene TRBV19 combines with J gene TRBJ1-2; D remains unclear. CDR3 size: 11 residues. Deletions cut 7 bases from V and 2 bases from J, with 5 bases between. Germline V gene sequence: CDR1 LNHDA, CDR2 SQIVND (reference sequence). The CDR3 coding sequence is TGTGCCAGTACCCAGAACTATGGCTACACCTTC. It translates to CASTQNYGYTF.

The chain combines TRBV19 with TRBJ2-4; D is uncertain. CDR1 and CDR2 from the germline V gene are LNHDA and SQIVND (reference sequence). Trimming stripped 3 bases from V and 11 bases from J, with 8 bases between. The CDR3 extends over 11 amino acids. This CDR3 is CASSIGGLQYF. In nucleotides, the CDR3 is TGTGCCAGTAGTATCGGTGGACTTCAGTACTTC.

The V call is TRBV2, the J call TRBJ2-3, with a possible D match to TRBD2 (6 bases). This CDR3 region has 13 residues. V lost 1 base and J 8 bases, leaving 10 bases between the germline ends. The germline gives CDR1 SNHLY, CDR2 FYNNEI. As DNA, the CDR3 is TGTGCCAGCAGTGAAGGGGGAGGCGGTACGCAGTATTTT. Its protein product is CASSEGGGGTQYF.

V is TRBV10-3 and J is TRBJ2-7; TRBD2 matches 13 bases. The CDR3 sequence is 16 residues long. The V and J ends lost 6 bases and 0 bases, in that order; junction bases with no gene match: 5. From germline, CDR1 is ENHRY and CDR2 SYGVKD. Here the CDR3 DNA reads TGTGCCATCAGCAAAGGACTAGCGGGGGACTCCTACGAGCAGTACTTC. Translating gives CAISKGLAGDSYEQYF.

This chain links TRBV9 with TRBJ1-3; perhaps TRBD1 as D (5 bases). This CDR3 contains 15 residues. Per the germline V gene, CDR1 is SGDLS and CDR2 is YYNGEE. Trimming cost V 1 base and J 0 bases, with 8 bases left between them. The CDR3 sequence is CASSVQGLSGNTIYF. In DNA form, the CDR3 reads TGTGCCAGCAGCGTACAGGGACTCTCTGGAAACACCATATATTTT.

V and J are TRBV6-5 and TRBJ1-1; no firm D call. The CDR3 sequence is 13 residues long. Between the trimmed V and J ends, which lost 4 bases and 1 base, there was a span of 7 bases. Germline CDR1 reads MNHEY; CDR2 reads SVGAGI. CDR3 loop: CASSLVKNTEAFF. The CDR3 region has the DNA TGTGCCAGCAGTTTGGTGAAGAACACTGAAGCTTTCTTT.

This clone came up a few times. J is TRBJ1-1 and V is TRBV25-1, with a weak D call TRBD1 (5 bases). The CDR3 has 15 amino acids. Trimming removed 2 bases from V and 0 bases from J, with 10 bases in between. Germline assignment: CDR1 MGHDK and CDR2 SYGVNS. The CDR3 loop is CASSEQDILNTEAFF. CDR3 coding DNA: TGTGCCAGCAGTGAACAGGACATCCTGAACACTGAAGCTTTCTTT. Full variable domain (remainder filled in from reference TRBV25-1 and TRBJ1-1): EADIYQTPRYLVIGTGKKITLECSQTMGHDKMYWYQQDPGMELHLIHYSYGVNSTEKGDLSSESTVSRIRTEHFPLTLESARPSHTSQYLCASSEQDILNTEAFFGQGTRLTVV.

The chain uses TRBV5-1 and TRBJ2-7; 8 positions match TRBD1. Losses at the gene ends were 4 bases for V and 6 bases for J; bases not matched to a gene: 9. The CDR3 has 14 amino acids. Germline CDR1 reads SGHRS; CDR2 reads YFSETQ. CDR3 in DNA: TGCGCCAGCAGCGGAGGGACAGGCGCCTTCGAGCAGTACTTC. This codes for CASSGGTGAFEQYF.

This clone was picked up one time. This sequence joins TRBV19 and TRBJ1-1, with 10 nucleotides matching TRBD1. The V and J ends lost 4 bases and 4 bases, in that order; junction bases with no gene match: 3. The germline V gene has CDR1 LNHDA and CDR2 SQIVND (reference sequence). The CDR3 covers 14 residues. CDR3 DNA sequence: TGTGCCAGTAGTAGGGGACAGGGGTTCACTGAAGCTTTCTTT. This gives the protein CASSRGQGFTEAFF.

Written as DNA, the CDR3 is TGTGCCAGCATCCAGGGACAGCTGAACACTGAAGCTTTCTTT. Translating gives CASIQGQLNTEAFF. The chain couples TRBV6-1 to TRBJ1-1; the match to TRBD1 covers 7 bases. CDR1 is MNHNS, CDR2 SASEGT, per germline. This CDR3 is built from 14 residues. Trimming removed 7 bases from V and 0 bases from J; junction bases left unmatched: 5.

The chain is built from TRBV6-6 and TRBJ1-1; D is perhaps TRBD1 (5 bases). Trimming removed 5 bases from V and 11 bases from J, with 15 bases in between. This CDR3 has 12 amino acids. CDR1 is MNHNY, CDR2 SVGAGI, per germline (reference sequence). CDR3 nucleotide sequence: TGTGCCAGCAGTCCAGACCTCCGGGGGGCTTTCTTT. Protein sequence: CASSPDLRGAFF.

J is TRBJ2-7 and V is TRBV6-6; TRBD2 matches at 7 bases. The CDR3 covers 15 residues. V lost 4 bases, J lost 4 bases, and 10 bases stayed unmatched. CDR1 MNHNY and CDR2 SVGAGI come from the germline V gene (reference sequence). CDR3 residues: CASSSMTGGVYEQYF. The CDR3 DNA reads TGTGCCAGCAGTTCCATGACTGGGGGGGTTTACGAGCAGTACTTC.

The chain uses TRBV28 and TRBJ1-6; TRBD1 aligns across 7 bases. CDR3 length: 14 residues. CDR1 and CDR2 (germline): MDHEN, SYDVKM. V was pared by 7 bases and J by 10 bases, with 10 bases of the junction left unmatched. The CDR3 spells CASNLGQVGSPLHF. The CDR3 DNA sequence: TGTGCCAGCAATCTCGGACAGGTTGGATCACCCCTCCACTTT.